The 10 T cell receptor beta chains below were found in one sample sequenced in a study of beta chain features in type 1 diabetes. Sequencing targeted expressed TCRB transcripts, as all isolated RNA had been reverse transcribed. The data were produced by immunoSEQ multiplex PCR, yet TCRdb's version contains in-frame clones alone and is incomplete. The profile shows around 160,000 clones, under 60% of them singletons. Specimen: Tregs from blood. The receptor source for this set is a young man in good health.

The chain combines TRBV30 with TRBJ2-7, with a possible D match to TRBD1 (6 bases). The CDR3 contains 13 residues. Germline assignment: CDR1 GTSNPN and CDR2 SVGIG (reference sequence). V lost 0 bases and J lost 6, with 12 bases in between. In DNA, the CDR3 is TGTGCCTGGAGTGTAAGACAGGTGGCCGAGCAGTACTTC. Amino acid sequence: CAWSVRQVAEQYF.

The chain has TRBV19 and TRBJ2-4; 8 bases are shared with TRBD2. This CDR3 has 16 residues. V trimming: 4 bases; J trimming: 2 bases; junction bases outside the gene matches: 7. Germline V gene lookup returns CDR1 LNHDA and CDR2 SQIVND (reference sequence). The DNA for the CDR3 is TGTGCCAGTAGTACGGGAGGGGGGGAGCCCAAAAACATTCAGTACTTC. It encodes CASSTGGGEPKNIQYF.

The chain carries TRBV29-1 and TRBJ2-5, with TRBD1 identical over 9 bases. Trimming at V came to 7 bases and at J to 9 bases, leaving 9 bases not matched to a gene. The length of the CDR3 is 12 residues. Germline CDR1 is SQVTM and CDR2 is ANQGSEA. CDR3: CSGLTGGRAQYF. The DNA for the CDR3 is TGCAGCGGCTTAACAGGGGGCAGGGCCCAGTACTTC.

V and J are TRBV5-1 and TRBJ2-7; tentative D call: TRBD2 (6 bases). The CDR3 contains 17 residues. Germline CDR1 reads SGHRS; CDR2 reads YFSETQ. Between the trimmed V and J ends, which lost 3 bases and 5 bases, there was a span of 24 bases. The DNA for the CDR3 is TGCGCCAGCAGCTCACCCGGGGAAGGGAGGAGCTGGAACGAGCAGTACTTC. It specifies CASSSPGEGRSWNEQYF.

This rearrangement joins TRBV2 to TRBJ2-7; D is unresolved. V gave up 1 base and J gave up 0 bases, with 7 bases separating them. There are 14 residues in the CDR3. Germline lookup yields CDR1 SNHLY and CDR2 FYNNEI. The CDR3 region has the DNA TGTGCCAGCAGTGAAGACGGGTACTCCTACGAGCAGTACTTC. Residues: CASSEDGYSYEQYF.

The V call is TRBV19, the J call TRBJ2-2; the D is unclear. CDR1 LNHDA and CDR2 SQIVND come from the germline V gene (reference sequence). CDR3 size: 12 residues. Trimming stripped 0 bases from V and 8 bases from J, with 4 bases between. The chain's CDR3 is CASSIDRGELFF. The CDR3 DNA is TGTGCCAGTAGTATAGACAGGGGGGAGCTGTTTTTT.

The CDR3 nucleotides read TGCAGCGCCCGCGACAGGGCAACCTACAATGAGCAGTTCTTC. It specifies CSARDRATYNEQFF. The chain combines TRBV29-1 with TRBJ2-1; TRBD1 matches at 7 bases. The CDR3 contains 14 residues. Per the germline V gene, CDR1 is SQVTM and CDR2 is ANQGSEA. Unmatched junction bases numbered 8, after V lost 7 bases and J lost 2 bases.

This rearrangement joins TRBV28 to TRBJ2-3; 7 nucleotides line up with TRBD1. Germline assignment: CDR1 MDHEN and CDR2 SYDVKM. The CDR3 runs 14 residues. V trimming: 6 bases; J trimming: 4 bases; junction bases outside the gene matches: 7. Here the CDR3 DNA reads TGTGCCAGCAGGGGCTACAGGGGCCCAGATACGCAGTATTTT. This sequence encodes CASRGYRGPDTQYF.

The V and J genes are TRBV28 and TRBJ1-2, with TRBD1 as a possible D gene (5 bases). V shed 5 bases and J shed 4 bases, with 14 bases lying between them. The CDR3 is 14 amino acids. Germline-derived CDR1 and CDR2 are MDHEN and SYDVKM. CDR3 loop: CASSPPQEIYGYTF. The CDR3 nucleotides read TGTGCCAGCAGTCCCCCACAGGAGATCTATGGCTACACCTTC.

This rearrangement joins TRBV6-1 to TRBJ1-5; D gene unclear. V was trimmed by 0 bases and J by 2 bases, leaving 8 bases between them. The CDR3 covers 15 residues. From germline, CDR1 is MNHNS and CDR2 SASEGT. The CDR3 sequence is CASSEATWGNQPQHF. The CDR3 DNA follows: TGTGCCAGCAGTGAAGCGACATGGGGCAATCAGCCCCAGCATTTT.